Below, 15 T cell receptor beta chains from the same sample are listed, as sequenced in a study of T cell repertoires in cytomegalovirus infection (dated by TCRdb to between 2018 and 2021). Reads for this sample came from an Illumina HiSeq 1500. The raw public reads went through TCRdb reprocessing: fastp at Q25, MiXCR clone calling, in-frame beta chains kept. Duplicate CDR3 protein sequences are folded into a single record with the most common DNA and genes. This sample is represented by about 600,000 distinct CDR3 sequences; roughly a quarter of them were singletons. The top ten constitute 6.5% to 10% of the sample. Sequencing was performed on CD8+ T cells from PBMCs. Receptor source: a human donor in good health (CMV status not recorded). Some clones in this sample may be carry-over from other donors' samples.

This clonotype was found a few times. The rearrangement joins TRBV19 to TRBJ2-2, with 7 bases identical to TRBD1. Per the germline V gene, CDR1 is LNHDA and CDR2 is SQIVND (reference sequence). With 6 bases clipped from V and 2 bases from J, the junction kept 15 bases outside the gene matches. CDR3 size: 18 residues. CDR3 amino acids: CASRALEGQIFNTGELFF. The CDR3 bases are TGTGCCAGTAGGGCCCTCGAGGGACAGATATTCAACACCGGGGAGCTGTTTTTT. Looking up the rest from reference TRBV19 and TRBJ2-2 gives the full variable domain: DGGITQSPKYLFRKEGQNVTLSCEQNLNHDAMYWYRQDPGQGLRLIYYSQIVNDFQKGDIAEGYSVSREKKESFPLTVTSAQKNPTAFYLCASRALEGQIFNTGELFFGEGSRLTVL.

CDR3 sequence: CASSGRTYNEQFF. For the CDR3, the DNA is TGTGCCAGCAGTGGTAGGACCTACAATGAGCAGTTCTTC. The chain carries TRBV2 and TRBJ2-1; D is unresolved. The CDR3 runs to 13 residues. The V gene's germline CDR1 is SNHLY and CDR2 FYNNEI. Trimming cost V 4 bases and J 2 bases, with 6 bases left between them.

This clonotype was counted between two and nine times. The chain joins TRBV2 to TRBJ1-3; D not resolved. Trimming left V 9 bases short and J 6 bases short, with 12 bases between. Germline V lookup: CDR1 SNHLY, CDR2 FYNNEI. The CDR3 extends over 12 amino acids. CDR3 coding DNA: TGTGCCAGGTCGGAAGAAGAAAACACCATATATTTT. It yields the protein CARSEEENTIYF.

The table lists this clonotype with many counts. V usage is TRBV7-9 and J usage is TRBJ1-5, with a weak D call TRBD1 (5 bases). CDR1 is SEHNR and CDR2 is FQNEAQ in the germline V gene (reference sequence). V dropped 5 bases and J dropped 0 bases, with 11 bases sitting between them. CDR3 length equals 15 residues. This chain's CDR3 is CASSQEGSSNQPQHF. CDR3 coding DNA: TGTGCCAGCAGCCAGGAGGGGAGTAGCAATCAGCCCCAGCATTTT.

This clonotype was observed many times. The chain is built from TRBV6-1 and TRBJ2-7; 8 bases map to TRBD1. V lost 5 bases, J lost 6 bases, and 21 bases stayed unmatched. Germline CDR1 reads MNHNS; CDR2 reads SASEGT. This CDR3 has 18 amino acids. For the CDR3, the DNA is TGTGCCAGCAGTCCCCTCTACCCCGTGGACAGGGACGGGTCCGAGCAGTACTTC. As protein: CASSPLYPVDRDGSEQYF.

Remarks on this clonotype: A single base separates this from a much larger clone, so it may be a read error. The rearrangement links TRBV6-8 to TRBJ2-5; 7 positions match TRBD2. The germline gives CDR1 MNHGY, CDR2 SAAAGT. The CDR3 has 13 amino acids. The CDR3, as DNA: TGTGCCAGCAGTTACGGCGGGGGAGAGACCCAGCACTTC. It is translated as CASSYGGGETQHF.

The chain carries TRBV10-3 and TRBJ2-7; 9 bases are shared with TRBD1. The germline CDR1 and CDR2 sequences are ENHRY and SYGVKD. The length of the CDR3 is 13 residues. After removal of 10 bases from V and 5 bases from J, the junction contained 9 bases not matched to a gene. Here the CDR3 DNA reads TGTGCCACCATGACAGGGGGGGACCACGAGCAGTACTTC. Protein product: CATMTGGDHEQYF.

The rearrangement joins TRBV25-1 to TRBJ1-2; D uncertain. This CDR3 contains 13 residues. Germline V gene lookup returns CDR1 MGHDK and CDR2 SYGVNS. The V and J ends lost 6 bases and 4 bases respectively, with 12 bases between them. CDR3 protein: CASSRGPVYGYTF. In DNA, the CDR3 is TGTGCCAGCAGCCGGGGTCCGGTCTATGGCTACACCTTC.

This chain links TRBV6-2 or TRBV6-3 with TRBJ1-5, with D possibly matching TRBD1 (5 bases). Germline lookup yields CDR1 MNHEY and CDR2 SVGEGT. Trimming stripped 2 bases from V and 6 bases from J, with 14 bases between. This CDR3 has 15 amino acids. The CDR3 DNA follows: TGTGCCAGCAGTTACACCGGGACCCGGGGTCAGCCCCAGCATTTT. Translating gives CASSYTGTRGQPQHF.

A few counts support this clonotype. CDR3 in amino acids: CASSLEGADQPQHF. DNA of the CDR3: TGCGCCAGCAGCTTGGAGGGGGCCGATCAGCCCCAGCATTTT. The chain links TRBV5-1 to TRBJ1-5; TRBD1 matches at 7 bases. From germline, CDR1 is SGHRS and CDR2 YFSETQ. This CDR3 is 14 amino acids long. V was pared by 0 bases and J by 5 bases, with 2 bases of the junction left unmatched.

This clonotype was observed at least ten times. The chain employs TRBV7-6 and TRBJ1-3, with 12 bases matching TRBD1. Germline assignment: CDR1 SGHVS and CDR2 FNYEAQ. The CDR3 runs 19 residues. V dropped 4 bases and J dropped 3; count of bases not matched to a gene: 13. CDR3 nucleotides: TGTGCCAGCAGCTCCAATGACCCGGGACAGGGGGCGGATGGAAACACCATATATTTT. It specifies CASSSNDPGQGADGNTIYF.

The V and J genes are TRBV7-3 and TRBJ2-3; D tentatively fits TRBD1 or TRBD2 (5 bases each). The germline gives CDR1 SGHTA, CDR2 FQGTGA. This CDR3 is 14 amino acids long. The V gene lost 7 bases and the J gene lost 2 bases, with 13 bases spanning the gap. CDR3 protein: CASTSGTSTDTQYF. The CDR3 DNA sequence: TGTGCCAGCACCTCCGGGACCTCCACAGATACGCAGTATTTT.

This clonotype has more than one count but fewer than ten. Here the CDR3 DNA reads TGCAGTGCTAGACCGCAGAGCACAGATACGCAGTATTTT. Translated: CSARPQSTDTQYF. The rearrangement uses TRBV20-1 and TRBJ2-3; no firm D call. The V end lost 2 bases, the J end lost 0 bases, and 6 bases lay between the germline ends. The CDR3 is 13 amino acids. In germline, CDR1 is DFQATT, CDR2 SNEGSKA (reference sequence).

J is TRBJ1-1 and V is TRBV14; D not resolved. The CDR3 is made up of 15 amino acids. Germline loops: CDR1 SGHDN, CDR2 FVKESK. The V end lost 3 bases, the J end lost 1 base, and 12 bases lay between the germline ends. The CDR3 region has the DNA TGTGCCAGCAGCCACACCCGGACCGCGAACACTGAAGCTTTCTTT. Protein sequence: CASSHTRTANTEAFF. The variable domain in full, completed from reference TRBV14 and TRBJ1-1, reads EAGVTQFPSHSVIEKGQTVTLRCDPISGHDNLYWYRRVMGKEIKFLLHFVKESKQDESGMPNNRFLAERTGGTYSTLKVQPAELEDSGVYFCASSHTRTANTEAFFGQGTRLTVV.

V is TRBV28 and J is TRBJ2-1, with 9 positions matching TRBD1. The CDR3 loop spans 16 amino acids. Germline CDR1 reads MDHEN; CDR2 reads SYDVKM. After removal of 5 bases from V and 7 bases from J, the junction contained 12 bases not matched to a gene. The DNA for the CDR3 is TGTGCCAGCAGTACGTTACAGGGGGCAACGAAGAATGAGCAGTTCTTC. The encoded protein is CASSTLQGATKNEQFF.